The 9 T cell receptor beta chains reported below all come from one sample, sequenced in a study of response to subunit inactivated influenza vaccine. TCRdb reanalysed the RT-PCR reads using MiXCR and keeps one entry per CDR3 protein. The table records about 700,000 distinct CDR3 sequences, about 14% of them present only once. Sequences were derived from PBMCs from blood, sampled 14 to 15 days before vaccination. All receptors come from a man in his forties or fifties who received an inactivated influenza vaccine.

This clonotype appeared many times. The rearrangement links TRBV24-1 to TRBJ2-1; TRBD2 agrees at 7 bases. CDR3 length equals 15 residues. The germline gives CDR1 KGHDR, CDR2 SFDVKD. V shed 5 bases, J shed 1 base, and the junction held 4 bases outside the gene matches. The CDR3: CATSGGSGSYNEQFF. The DNA of the CDR3 is TGTGCCACCAGTGGCGGGAGTGGGTCCTACAATGAGCAGTTCTTC.

This clonotype was seen at least ten times. This chain links TRBV30 with TRBJ2-7, with 8 positions matching TRBD1. The length of the CDR3 is 13 residues. V trimming: 3 bases; J trimming: 5 bases; junction bases outside the gene matches: 6. In germline, CDR1 is GTSNPN, CDR2 SVGIG (reference sequence). The CDR3 loop is CAWSRDRGDEQYF. The CDR3 coding sequence is TGTGCCTGGAGCCGAGACAGGGGCGACGAGCAGTACTTC.

The rearrangement links TRBV10-3 to TRBJ2-3; D possibly corresponds to TRBD2 (5 bases). This CDR3 contains 13 residues. Looked up from germline, CDR1 is ENHRY and CDR2 is SYGVKD. V lost 6 bases and J 4 bases, leaving 11 bases between the germline ends. CDR3 loop: CAIRTLGADTQYF. DNA for the CDR3: TGTGCCATCAGGACACTCGGGGCAGATACGCAGTATTTT.

This chain joins TRBV7-9 and TRBJ2-1; D is perhaps TRBD2 (7 bases). V dropped 1 base and J dropped 12 bases, with 16 bases sitting between them. CDR1 SEHNR and CDR2 FQNEAQ come from the germline V gene (reference sequence). This CDR3 is built from 14 residues. The CDR3 nucleotides read TGTGCCAGCAGCTTAGAGGGGGGGGCCCGCGGGCAGTTCTTC. The encoded protein is CASSLEGGARGQFF.

This clonotype was found a few times. V is TRBV4-1 and J is TRBJ1-6; D gene uncertain. V shed 4 bases and J shed 9 bases, with 13 bases lying between them. This CDR3 spans 14 amino acids. Per germline, CDR1 MGHRA and CDR2 YSYEKL. CDR3 coding DNA: TGCGCCAGCAGCCCCACGGGGAGCGCTTCACCCCTCCACTTT. This translates into CASSPTGSASPLHF.

This clonotype was counted many times. The genes are TRBV9 and TRBJ1-2; 8 nucleotides agree with TRBD1. CDR3 length equals 13 residues. The V gene end was trimmed by 3 bases and the J gene end by 4 bases; junction bases not matched to a gene: 2. In germline, CDR1 is SGDLS, CDR2 YYNGEE. The CDR3 sequence is CASSGQGTYGYTF. CDR3 DNA: TGTGCCAGCAGCGGACAGGGGACCTATGGCTACACCTTC.

This clonotype was detected a few times. The rearrangement uses TRBV10-3 and TRBJ2-7, with a possible D match to TRBD1 (6 bases). V lost 10 bases to trimming and J lost 5 bases, with 18 bases between them. CDR1 is ENHRY and CDR2 is SYGVKD in the germline V gene. This CDR3 is built from 13 residues. CDR3 sequence: CATRDTSHDEQYF. The CDR3 nucleotides are TGTGCCACCAGGGACACATCCCACGACGAGCAGTACTTC.

A word on this clonotype: One junction end disagrees with the germline gene, perhaps due to a read error. This chain joins TRBV13 and TRBJ2-3; 8 bases are a match to TRBD1. The CDR3 is 14 amino acids. The germline CDR1 and CDR2 sequences are PRHDT and FYEKMQ (reference sequence). CDR3 nucleotide sequence: TGTGCCAGCAGCATAGGACAGGGTTGGGATACGCAGTATTTT. It specifies CASSIGQGWDTQYF.

This clonotype showed up many times. This chain links TRBV19 with TRBJ1-2; D gene uncertain. The V end lost 4 bases, the J end lost 2 bases, and 2 bases lay between the germline ends. This CDR3 has 11 residues. Germline V lookup: CDR1 LNHDA, CDR2 SQIVND (reference sequence). CDR3 nucleotide sequence: TGTGCCAGTAGTACGAACTATGGCTACACCTTC. Its protein is CASSTNYGYTF.